These 21 T cell receptor beta chains came from one sample sequenced in a study of T cell responses to AZD1222 COVID-19 vaccine. The repertoire was sequenced with immunoSEQ multiplex PCR; TCRdb's copy has only in-frame clones and lacks some. The table includes about 100,000 clones, around 90% detected once. This material consisted of peripheral blood, taken on day 0 of AZD1222 vaccination. These receptor sequences come from an adult in good health.

There are a few counts of this clone. The CDR3 loop reads CASGLEGNQPQHF. The CDR3 DNA reads as TGTGCTAGTGGTTTGGAGGGCAATCAGCCCCAGCATTTT. The chain links TRBV12-5 to TRBJ1-5; D unclear. The V gene lost 1 base and the J gene lost 2 bases, with 3 bases spanning the gap. Germline CDR1 and CDR2: LGHNT and FRNRAP. This CDR3 spans 13 amino acids.

This chain joins TRBV19 and TRBJ2-4, with D maybe TRBD1 (6 bases). This CDR3 comprises 15 residues. Deletions cut 4 bases from V and 0 bases from J, with 10 bases between. CDR1 is LNHDA, CDR2 SQIVND, per germline (reference sequence). The CDR3 here is CASSTQGLAKNIQYF. The CDR3 bases are TGTGCCAGTAGTACACAGGGTTTAGCCAAAAACATTCAGTACTTC.

The sample holds one count of this clone. This chain joins TRBV4-3 and TRBJ2-1; possibly TRBD1 for D (5 bases). Germline V gene data show CDR1 as LGHNA and CDR2 as YSLEER. This CDR3 is 15 amino acids long. V was trimmed by 4 bases and J by 1 base, leaving 11 bases between them. CDR3 loop: CASSRGLESYNEQFF. CDR3 coding DNA: TGCGCCAGCAGCCGGGGCCTGGAGTCCTACAATGAGCAGTTCTTC.

The chain employs TRBV3-1 (or the pseudogene TRBV3-2) and TRBJ2-2, with 8 bases aligning to TRBD2. The J segment lost 7 bases and the V segment lost 1 base, leaving 11 bases of the junction unmatched. This CDR3 has 17 amino acids. The germline gives CDR1 LGHDT, CDR2 YNNKEL (reference sequence). CDR3 bases: TGTGCCAGCAGCCAAGGAGGGACTAGAGCTATGAGCGGGGAGCTGTTTTTT. This translates into CASSQGGTRAMSGELFF.

This clone was seen only once. The chain links TRBV6-5 to TRBJ1-1; perhaps TRBD1 as D (6 bases). The germline V gene encodes CDR1 MNHEY and CDR2 SVGAGI. The V end lost 5 bases, the J end lost 8 bases, and 12 bases lay between the germline ends. There are 12 residues in the CDR3. The CDR3 region is CASSPGAWEAFF. CDR3 coding DNA: TGTGCCAGCAGTCCAGGGGCCTGGGAAGCTTTCTTT.

CDR3 region: CASSFRRDNEQFF. In DNA, the CDR3 is TGTGCCAGCAGCTTTCGGCGGGACAATGAGCAGTTCTTC. V and J are TRBV11-2 and TRBJ2-1; D might be TRBD2 (5 bases). Germline values: CDR1 SGHAT, CDR2 FQNNGV. Trimming cost V 3 bases and J 5 bases, with 8 bases left between them. The CDR3 extends over 13 amino acids.

The chain has TRBV6-5 and TRBJ1-5; D gene uncertain. This CDR3 has 15 amino acids. V gave up 3 bases and J gave up 1 base, with 10 bases separating them. Per germline, CDR1 MNHEY and CDR2 SVGAGI. CDR3 loop: CASSYDRSSNQPQHF. Written as DNA, the CDR3 is TGTGCCAGCAGTTATGATCGATCAAGCAATCAGCCCCAGCATTTT.

The rearrangement joins TRBV9 to TRBJ2-7; D uncertain. V was cut by 0 bases and J by 2 bases, with 9 bases left in between. This CDR3 is built from 14 residues. The V gene's germline CDR1 is SGDLS and CDR2 YYNGEE. In DNA form, the CDR3 reads TGTGCCAGCAGCGTAGAGGGCCGTGCCTACGAGCAGTACTTC. Amino acids: CASSVEGRAYEQYF.

The rearrangement links TRBV7-2 to TRBJ2-1; TRBD2 is a possible D gene (6 bases). The CDR3 spans 15 residues. Germline V gene lookup returns CDR1 SGHTA and CDR2 FQGNSA. V lost 0 bases and J 8 bases, leaving 14 bases between the germline ends. The CDR3 nucleotides read TGTGCCAGCAGCTTAGCGGGGCGACTAGTGGATGAGCAGTTCTTC. This codes for CASSLAGRLVDEQFF.

This sequence joins TRBV29-1 and TRBJ1-5; D gene uncertain. Trimming removed 5 bases at V and 6 bases at J, with 14 bases between. The CDR3 loop spans 13 amino acids. In germline, CDR1 is SQVTM, CDR2 ANQGSEA. The CDR3 bases are TGCAGCGTTCAGGACGGTTATGTTCAGCCCCAGCATTTT. Translating it yields CSVQDGYVQPQHF.

This clone was recorded only once. The rearrangement uses TRBV18 and TRBJ2-1; 10 positions agree with TRBD1. Germline V gene lookup returns CDR1 KGHSH and CDR2 LQKENI. J was trimmed by 8 bases and V by 2 bases; bases with no gene match: 0. The CDR3 runs to 13 residues. CDR3 residues: CASSPGTGDEQFF. Written as DNA, the CDR3 is TGTGCCAGCTCACCAGGGACAGGGGATGAGCAGTTCTTC.

The V and J genes are TRBV28 and TRBJ2-3; D is ambiguous. The CDR3 has 12 residues. The V gene's germline CDR1 is MDHEN and CDR2 SYDVKM. The V end was cut by 6 bases, the J end by 0 bases, with 4 bases between. The CDR3 nucleotides read TGTGCCAGCAGCCCGAGCACAGATACGCAGTATTTT. As protein: CASSPSTDTQYF.

This chain links TRBV29-1 with TRBJ2-7, with D perhaps TRBD1 (5 bases). V was shortened by 4 bases and J by 3 bases, with 10 bases between the two germline ends. CDR1 and CDR2 (germline): SQVTM, ANQGSEA. This CDR3 comprises 12 residues. The CDR3 bases are TGCAGCGTTGGCGACAGCAACTACGAGCAGTACTTC. Residues: CSVGDSNYEQYF.

This rearrangement joins TRBV12-3 or TRBV12-4 to TRBJ1-2; D remains unclear. The ends were cut back, 0 bases at V and 4 bases at J, with 6 bases in the middle. The CDR3 has 13 amino acids. The DNA for the CDR3 is TGTGCCAGCAGTTTAGCCCTGGGCTATGGCTACACCTTC. It is translated as CASSLALGYGYTF.

The chain uses TRBV7-2 and TRBJ1-2, with D possibly matching TRBD1 (6 bases). From germline, CDR1 is SGHTA and CDR2 FQGNSA. Trimming took off 1 base at V and 8 bases at J, with 20 bases between the two ends. The CDR3 sequence is 16 residues long. DNA for the CDR3: TGTGCCAGCAGCTTAGAGCGATCCCAGGGGTCTTGGGGCTACACCTTC. Protein product: CASSLERSQGSWGYTF.

The chain links TRBV28 to TRBJ2-7, with 9 bases fitting TRBD2. Germline trimming cut 6 bases from V and 4 bases from J; bases unmatched to any gene: 10. This CDR3 contains 15 residues. Germline CDR1 is MDHEN and CDR2 is SYDVKM. The CDR3 region is CASSSSGENLYEQYF. CDR3 DNA: TGTGCCAGCAGCTCTAGCGGGGAGAATCTTTACGAGCAGTACTTC.

The count of this clone is one. This chain links TRBV21-1 with TRBJ2-5; the tabulated D call, TRBD2, remains unverified against the DNA. TRBV21-1 is flagged as a pseudogene. The CDR3 is 16 residues long. CDR3: CASSDLGLAGSETQYF. Written as DNA, the CDR3 is TGTGCCAGCAGCGACCTCGGACTAGCGGGTTCTGAGACCCAGTACTTC.

The chain uses TRBV7-2 and TRBJ1-2; D is undetermined. CDR3 length equals 13 residues. Germline lookup yields CDR1 SGHTA and CDR2 FQGNSA. Trimming took off 1 base at V and 5 bases at J, with 8 bases between the two ends. Here the CDR3 DNA reads TGTGCCAGCAGCTTAGGAGTGGAGTATGGCTACACCTTC. This encodes CASSLGVEYGYTF.

J is TRBJ2-7 and V is TRBV30; perhaps TRBD2 as D (6 bases). The CDR3 is 14 residues long. Germline loops: CDR1 GTSNPN, CDR2 SVGIG (reference sequence). V dropped 0 bases and J dropped 0 bases, with 9 bases sitting between them. This CDR3 is CAWSVSSGSYEQYF. As DNA, the CDR3 is TGTGCCTGGAGTGTAAGTAGCGGCTCCTACGAGCAGTACTTC.

This chain joins TRBV30 and TRBJ2-5; no clear D gene. Germline V lookup: CDR1 GTSNPN, CDR2 SVGIG (reference sequence). The CDR3 extends over 10 amino acids. The ends were cut back, 7 bases at V and 5 bases at J, with 8 bases in the middle. CDR3 bases: TGTGCCTATCGCCGCGAGACCCAGTACTTC. Its protein is CAYRRETQYF.

This sequence joins TRBV9 and TRBJ2-1, with TRBD1 matching over 8 bases. The CDR3 has 17 residues. Germline V gene data show CDR1 as SGDLS and CDR2 as YYNGEE. The V segment lost 0 bases and the J segment 3 bases; nucleotides outside the gene matches: 8. The CDR3: CASSVAIRQGLYNEQFF. The CDR3 bases are TGTGCCAGCAGCGTAGCTATCCGACAGGGGCTCTACAATGAGCAGTTCTTC.